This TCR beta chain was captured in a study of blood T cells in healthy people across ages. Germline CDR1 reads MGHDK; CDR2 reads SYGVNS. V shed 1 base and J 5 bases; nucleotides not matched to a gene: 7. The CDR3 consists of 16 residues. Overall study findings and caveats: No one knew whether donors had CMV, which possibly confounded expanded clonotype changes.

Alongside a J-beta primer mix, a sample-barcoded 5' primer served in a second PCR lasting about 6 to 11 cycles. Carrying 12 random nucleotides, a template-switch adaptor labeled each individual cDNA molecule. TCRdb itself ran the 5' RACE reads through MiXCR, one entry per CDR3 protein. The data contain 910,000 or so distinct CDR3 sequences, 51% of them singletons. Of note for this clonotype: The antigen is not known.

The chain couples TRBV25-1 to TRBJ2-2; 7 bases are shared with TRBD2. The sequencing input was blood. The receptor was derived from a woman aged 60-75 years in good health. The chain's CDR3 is CASSEFNGRRTGELFF. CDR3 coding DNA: TGTGCCAGCAGTGAATTCAACGGGAGGAGGACCGGGGAGCTGTTTTTT.